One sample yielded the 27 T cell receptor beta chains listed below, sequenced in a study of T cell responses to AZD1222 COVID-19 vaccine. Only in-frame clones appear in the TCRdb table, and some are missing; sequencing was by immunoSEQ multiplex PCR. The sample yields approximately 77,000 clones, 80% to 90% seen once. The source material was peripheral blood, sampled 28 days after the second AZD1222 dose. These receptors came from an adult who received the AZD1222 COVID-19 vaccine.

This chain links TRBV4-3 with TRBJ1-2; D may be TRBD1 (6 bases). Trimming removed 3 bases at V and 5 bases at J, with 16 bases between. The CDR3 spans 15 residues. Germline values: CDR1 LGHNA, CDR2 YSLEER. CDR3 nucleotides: TGCGCCAGCAGCCACAATACAGGGAACCAATATGGCTACACCTTC. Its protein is CASSHNTGNQYGYTF.

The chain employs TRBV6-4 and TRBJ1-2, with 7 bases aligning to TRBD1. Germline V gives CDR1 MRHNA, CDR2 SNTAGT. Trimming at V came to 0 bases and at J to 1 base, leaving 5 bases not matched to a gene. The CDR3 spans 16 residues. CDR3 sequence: CASSDSPRQGNYGYTF. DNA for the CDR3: TGTGCCAGCAGTGACTCTCCGAGACAGGGTAACTATGGCTACACCTTC.

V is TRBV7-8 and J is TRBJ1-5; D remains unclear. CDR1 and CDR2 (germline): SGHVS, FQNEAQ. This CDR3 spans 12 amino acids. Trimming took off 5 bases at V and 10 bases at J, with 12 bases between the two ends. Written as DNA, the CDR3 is TGTGCCAGCAGCGCAGAGCCGCAACCCCAGCATTTT. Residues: CASSAEPQPQHF. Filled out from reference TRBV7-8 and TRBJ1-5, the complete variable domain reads GAGVSQSPRYKVAKRGQDVALRCDPISGHVSLFWYQQALGQGPEFLTYFQNEAQLDKSGLPSDRFFAERPEGSVSTLKIQRTQQEDSAVYLCASSAEPQPQHFGDGTRLSIL.

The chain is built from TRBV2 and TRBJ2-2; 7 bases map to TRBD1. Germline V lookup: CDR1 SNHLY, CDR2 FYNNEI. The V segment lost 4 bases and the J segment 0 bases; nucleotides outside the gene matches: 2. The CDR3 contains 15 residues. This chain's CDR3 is CASSGDSSNTGELFF. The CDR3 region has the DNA TGTGCCAGCAGTGGGGACAGTTCGAACACCGGGGAGCTGTTTTTT.

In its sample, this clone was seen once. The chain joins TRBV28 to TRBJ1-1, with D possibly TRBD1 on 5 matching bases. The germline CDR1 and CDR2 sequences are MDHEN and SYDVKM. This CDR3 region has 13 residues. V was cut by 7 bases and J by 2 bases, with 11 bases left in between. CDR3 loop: CASTGPVNTEAFF. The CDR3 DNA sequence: TGTGCCAGCACGGGACCGGTAAACACTGAAGCTTTCTTT.

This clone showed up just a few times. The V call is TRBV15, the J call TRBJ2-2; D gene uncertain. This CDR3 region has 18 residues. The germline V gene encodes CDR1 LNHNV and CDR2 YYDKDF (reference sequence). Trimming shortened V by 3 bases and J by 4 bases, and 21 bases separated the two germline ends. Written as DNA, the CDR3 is TGTGCCACCAGCAGGCCCCCCGGGCAGAGCAAATTCACCGGGGAGCTGTTTTTT. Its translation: CATSRPPGQSKFTGELFF.

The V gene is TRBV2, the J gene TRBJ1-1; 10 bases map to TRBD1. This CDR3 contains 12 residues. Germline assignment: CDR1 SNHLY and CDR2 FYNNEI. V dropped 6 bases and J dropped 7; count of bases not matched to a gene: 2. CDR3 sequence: CASRRDRGEAFF. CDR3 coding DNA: TGTGCCAGCAGACGGGACAGGGGTGAAGCTTTCTTT.

The CDR3 DNA follows: TGTGCCAGCAGTTACCGACAGGGTATAAACACTGAAGCTTTCTTT. The encoded protein is CASSYRQGINTEAFF. This sequence joins TRBV6-6 and TRBJ1-1; 7 positions agree with TRBD1. There are 15 residues in the CDR3. The V gene's germline CDR1 is MNHNY and CDR2 SVGAGI (reference sequence). V was pared by 2 bases and J by 2 bases, with 5 bases of the junction left unmatched.

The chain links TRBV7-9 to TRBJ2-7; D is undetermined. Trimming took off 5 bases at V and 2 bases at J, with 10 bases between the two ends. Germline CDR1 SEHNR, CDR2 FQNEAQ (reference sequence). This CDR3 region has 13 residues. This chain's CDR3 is CASSRTATYEQYF. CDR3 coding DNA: TGTGCCAGCAGCCGGACGGCCACCTACGAGCAGTACTTC.

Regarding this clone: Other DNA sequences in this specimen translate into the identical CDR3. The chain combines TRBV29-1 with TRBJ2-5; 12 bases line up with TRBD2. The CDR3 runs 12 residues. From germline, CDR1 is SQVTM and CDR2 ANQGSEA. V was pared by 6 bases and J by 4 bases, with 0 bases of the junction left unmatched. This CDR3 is CSVGLAGETQYF. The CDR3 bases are TGCAGCGTGGGACTAGCGGGAGAGACCCAGTACTTC.

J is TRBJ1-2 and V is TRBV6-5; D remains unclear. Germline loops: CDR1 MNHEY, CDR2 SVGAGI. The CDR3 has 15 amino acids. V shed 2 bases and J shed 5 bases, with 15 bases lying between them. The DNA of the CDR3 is TGTGCCAGCAGTTACGTCGCAGGAGGACTGTATGGCTACACCTTC. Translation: CASSYVAGGLYGYTF.

Here the CDR3 DNA reads TGTGCCAGCAGCATTGGGGGATCCTATAATTCACCCCTCCACTTT. Its protein is CASSIGGSYNSPLHF. V and J are TRBV7-2 and TRBJ1-6; maybe TRBD1 (5 bases). The germline V and J ends were trimmed by 5 bases and 1 base, with 9 bases remaining between them. Germline CDR1 reads SGHTA; CDR2 reads FQGNSA. This CDR3 contains 15 residues.

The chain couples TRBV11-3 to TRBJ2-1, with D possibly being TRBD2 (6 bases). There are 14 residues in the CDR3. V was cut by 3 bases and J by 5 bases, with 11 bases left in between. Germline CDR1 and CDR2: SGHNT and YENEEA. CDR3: CASSFGGNHNEQFF. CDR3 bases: TGTGCCAGCAGCTTTGGGGGGAACCACAATGAGCAGTTCTTC.

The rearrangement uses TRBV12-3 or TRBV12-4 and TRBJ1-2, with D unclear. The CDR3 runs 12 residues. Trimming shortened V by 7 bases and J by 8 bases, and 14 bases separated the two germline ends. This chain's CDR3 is CASTELGGGYTF. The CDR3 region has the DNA TGTGCCAGCACAGAGTTAGGTGGCGGCTACACCTTC.

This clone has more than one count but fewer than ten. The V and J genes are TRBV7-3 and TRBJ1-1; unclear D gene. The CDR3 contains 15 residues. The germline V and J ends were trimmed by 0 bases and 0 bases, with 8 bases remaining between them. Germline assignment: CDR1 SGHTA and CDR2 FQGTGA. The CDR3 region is CASSLTLGLNTEAFF. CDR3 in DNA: TGTGCCAGCAGCTTAACGCTGGGTTTGAACACTGAAGCTTTCTTT.

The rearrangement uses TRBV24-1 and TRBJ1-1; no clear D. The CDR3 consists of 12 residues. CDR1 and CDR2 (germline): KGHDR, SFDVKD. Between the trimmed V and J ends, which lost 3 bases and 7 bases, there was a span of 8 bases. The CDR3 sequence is CATSDVLGEAFF. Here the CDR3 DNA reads TGTGCCACCAGTGATGTCCTAGGTGAAGCTTTCTTT.

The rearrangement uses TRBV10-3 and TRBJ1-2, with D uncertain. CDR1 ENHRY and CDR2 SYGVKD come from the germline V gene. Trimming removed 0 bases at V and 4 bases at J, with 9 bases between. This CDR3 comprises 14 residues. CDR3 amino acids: CAISESGVSYGYTF. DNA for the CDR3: TGTGCCATCAGTGAGTCCGGGGTGTCCTATGGCTACACCTTC.

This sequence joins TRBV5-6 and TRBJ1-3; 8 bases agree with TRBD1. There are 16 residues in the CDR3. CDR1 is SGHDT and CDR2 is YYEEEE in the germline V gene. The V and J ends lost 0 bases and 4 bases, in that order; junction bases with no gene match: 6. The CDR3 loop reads CASSLAPTGAGNTIYF. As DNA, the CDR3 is TGTGCCAGCAGCTTGGCCCCGACAGGGGCAGGAAACACCATATATTTT.

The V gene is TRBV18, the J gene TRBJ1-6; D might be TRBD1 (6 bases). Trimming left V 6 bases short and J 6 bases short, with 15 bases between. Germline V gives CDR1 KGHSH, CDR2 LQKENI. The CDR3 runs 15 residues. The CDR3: CASSGGTGSNSPLHF. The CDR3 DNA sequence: TGTGCCAGCTCCGGAGGCACAGGGAGTAATTCACCCCTCCACTTT.

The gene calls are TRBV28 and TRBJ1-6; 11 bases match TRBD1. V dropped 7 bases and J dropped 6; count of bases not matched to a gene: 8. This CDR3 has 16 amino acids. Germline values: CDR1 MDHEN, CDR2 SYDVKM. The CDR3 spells CASIHGDRGGNSPLHF. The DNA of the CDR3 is TGTGCCAGCATTCACGGGGACAGGGGGGGTAATTCACCCCTCCACTTT.

The CDR3 protein is CASSQDRDITGELFF. The CDR3 DNA sequence: TGTGCCAGCAGCCAGGACAGGGATATCACCGGGGAGCTGTTTTTT. The chain combines TRBV11-2 with TRBJ2-2; TRBD1 agrees at 8 bases. Germline CDR1 and CDR2: SGHAT and FQNNGV. J gave up 4 bases and V 5 bases, and 6 bases lay outside the gene matches. The CDR3 is 15 amino acids.

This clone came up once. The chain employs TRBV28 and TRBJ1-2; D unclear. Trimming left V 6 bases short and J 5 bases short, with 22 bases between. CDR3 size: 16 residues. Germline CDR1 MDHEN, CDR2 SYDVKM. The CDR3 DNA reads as TGTGCCAGCAGACCGACTACTCCTTCTGGGGATTATGGCTACACCTTC. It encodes CASRPTTPSGDYGYTF.

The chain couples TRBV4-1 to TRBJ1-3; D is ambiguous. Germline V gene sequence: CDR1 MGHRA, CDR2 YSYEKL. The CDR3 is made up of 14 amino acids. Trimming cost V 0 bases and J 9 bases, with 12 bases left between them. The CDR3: CASSQDRLRTTIYF. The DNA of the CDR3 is TGCGCCAGCAGCCAAGATAGGTTGAGGACCACCATATATTTT.

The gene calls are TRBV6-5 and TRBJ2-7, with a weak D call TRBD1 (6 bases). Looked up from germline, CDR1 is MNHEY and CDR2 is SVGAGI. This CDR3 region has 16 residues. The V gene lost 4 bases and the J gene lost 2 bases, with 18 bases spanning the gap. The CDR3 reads CASSSRGWGRTYEQYF. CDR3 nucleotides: TGTGCCAGCAGTTCTAGGGGGTGGGGGCGAACCTACGAGCAGTACTTC.

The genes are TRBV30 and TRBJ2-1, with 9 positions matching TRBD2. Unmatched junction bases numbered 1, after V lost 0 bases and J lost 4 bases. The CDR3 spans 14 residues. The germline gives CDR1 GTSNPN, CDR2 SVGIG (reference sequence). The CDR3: CAWSVLAGYNEQFF. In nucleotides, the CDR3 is TGTGCCTGGAGTGTACTAGCGGGTTACAATGAGCAGTTCTTC.

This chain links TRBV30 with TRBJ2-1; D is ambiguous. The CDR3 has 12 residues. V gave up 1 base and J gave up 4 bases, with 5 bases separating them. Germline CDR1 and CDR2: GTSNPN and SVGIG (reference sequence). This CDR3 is CAWSGSYNEQFF. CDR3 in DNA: TGTGCCTGGAGTGGGTCGTACAATGAGCAGTTCTTC.

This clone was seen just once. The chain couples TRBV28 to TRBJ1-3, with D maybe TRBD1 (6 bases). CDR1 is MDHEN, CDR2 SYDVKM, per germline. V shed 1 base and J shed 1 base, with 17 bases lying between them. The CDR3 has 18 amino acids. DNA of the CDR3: TGTGCCAGCAGTTTATATGGGGGCGGGGGTACTTCTGGAAACACCATATATTTT. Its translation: CASSLYGGGGTSGNTIYF. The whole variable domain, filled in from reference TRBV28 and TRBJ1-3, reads DVKVTQSSRYLVKRTGEKVFLECVQDMDHENMFWYRQDPGLGLRLIYFSYDVKMKEKGDIPEGYSVSREKKERFSLILESASTNQTSMYLCASSLYGGGGTSGNTIYFGEGSWLTVV.